Following are 18 T cell receptor beta chains from one sample sequenced in a study of T cells in Graves' hyperthyroidism and ophthalmopathy. The investigators amplified TCR beta CDR3 regions from RNA transcripts. The study used the HTBI primer set for a first-round RT-PCR of the TCR CDR3. TCRdb used MiXCR to reprocess the multiplex PCR reads, holding one entry per CDR3 protein. The table shows about 540,000 distinct CDR3 sequences, with approximately 44% occurring only once. Sequencing was carried out using peripheral blood or thyroid tissue (not recorded which). These receptors were taken from a woman aged 18-29 years with Graves' hyperthyroidism.

The chain employs TRBV20-1 and TRBJ2-5; 7 positions agree with TRBD1. Per germline, CDR1 DFQATT and CDR2 SNEGSKA (reference sequence). With 6 bases clipped from V and 9 bases from J, the junction kept 13 bases outside the gene matches. The CDR3 sequence is 13 residues long. CDR3 DNA: TGCAGTGCAGTGACAGGGATCAATCAGCCCCAGTACTTC. Protein product: CSAVTGINQPQYF.

This clonotype was recorded a few times. V is TRBV7-9 and J is TRBJ1-4; D not resolved. The V gene's germline CDR1 is SEHNR and CDR2 FQNEAQ (reference sequence). The CDR3 runs 14 residues. Trimming took 6 bases from V and 8 from J, leaving 16 bases between them. As DNA, the CDR3 is TGTGCCAGCAGTCCTGGTTCTGACCCCGAAAAACTGTTTTTT. This gives the protein CASSPGSDPEKLFF. Full variable domain (missing parts from reference TRBV7-9 and TRBJ1-4): DTGVSQNPRHKITKRGQNVTFRCDPISEHNRLYWYRQTLGQGPEFLTYFQNEAQLEKSRLLSDRFSAERPKGSFSTLEIQRTEQGDSAMYLCASSPGSDPEKLFFGSGTQLSVL.

V gene TRBV6-5 combines with J gene TRBJ2-2; D is unresolved. The length of the CDR3 is 13 residues. V shed 0 bases and J shed 7 bases, with 6 bases lying between them. Germline-derived CDR1 and CDR2 are MNHEY and SVGAGI. In DNA form, the CDR3 reads TGTGCCAGCAGTTACTCAGCACGCGGGGAGCTGTTTTTT. Translated: CASSYSARGELFF.

This clonotype was seen repeatedly, ten times or more. The genes are TRBV2 and TRBJ1-2; 9 nucleotides agree with TRBD1. V trimming: 5 bases; J trimming: 8 bases; junction bases outside the gene matches: 12. The CDR3 extends over 15 amino acids. CDR1 is SNHLY and CDR2 is FYNNEI in the germline V gene. The CDR3 DNA follows: TGTGCCAGCAGTCAGGCGGGCGGGACAGGGTTGGGCTACACCTTC. Protein product: CASSQAGGTGLGYTF.

This clonotype was seen many times. This chain joins TRBV25-1 and TRBJ1-1; D is unresolved. V was shortened by 3 bases and J by 1 base, with 15 bases between the two germline ends. CDR1 is MGHDK and CDR2 is SYGVNS in the germline V gene. The CDR3 is 16 residues long. CDR3 DNA sequence: TGTGCCAGCAGTGACCTCCGGGCAGTAGGGAACACTGAAGCTTTCTTT. Protein: CASSDLRAVGNTEAFF.

The chain combines TRBV20-1 with TRBJ1-5; tentatively, D is TRBD1 (6 bases). The CDR3 loop spans 16 amino acids. The germline V gene encodes CDR1 DFQATT and CDR2 SNEGSKA (reference sequence). The ends were cut back, 0 bases at V and 6 bases at J, with 18 bases in the middle. The CDR3 bases are TGCAGTGCTAGAGAGGGCCTTAAGGGGGTGGGTCAGCCCCAGCATTTT. As protein: CSAREGLKGVGQPQHF.

This chain connects TRBV29-1 to TRBJ2-5; a weak D match, TRBD2 (6 bases). Germline V lookup: CDR1 SQVTM, CDR2 ANQGSEA. V was trimmed by 7 bases and J by 5 bases, leaving 20 bases between them. The CDR3 is made up of 14 amino acids. CDR3 nucleotide sequence: TGCAGCGGGAGGGCCTCCGGGTCCTCGGAGACCCAGTACTTC. Amino acids: CSGRASGSSETQYF.

V usage is TRBV14 and J usage is TRBJ1-5; D remains ambiguous. Germline values: CDR1 SGHDN, CDR2 FVKESK. Between the trimmed V and J ends, which lost 8 bases and 15 bases, there was a span of 23 bases. The CDR3 loop spans 13 amino acids. The DNA for the CDR3 is TGTGCCAGCTCACCACCTTTCGGGAGGGAAAGGCATTTT. Translated: CASSPPFGRERHF.

This clonotype has at least ten counts. The chain uses TRBV7-9 and TRBJ1-1, with 7 bases aligning to TRBD1. After removal of 5 bases from V and 5 bases from J, the junction contained 5 bases not matched to a gene. CDR1 and CDR2 from the germline V gene are SEHNR and FQNEAQ (reference sequence). This CDR3 has 13 residues. For the CDR3, the DNA is TGTGCCAGCAGCCCCCTGACAGGGACTGAAGCTTTCTTT. Protein: CASSPLTGTEAFF.

The V call is TRBV14, the J call TRBJ2-6; 9 positions match TRBD1. The germline gives CDR1 SGHDN, CDR2 FVKESK. This CDR3 comprises 18 residues. Trimming removed 10 bases from V and 4 bases from J; junction bases left unmatched: 17. CDR3 DNA: TGTGCCACTAAGGGGACAGGGACCTCATCCTTGGGGGCCAACGTCCTGACTTTC. Translated: CATKGTGTSSLGANVLTF. Full variable domain (outside the CDR3, taken from reference TRBV14 and TRBJ2-6): EAGVTQFPSHSVIEKGQTVTLRCDPISGHDNLYWYRRVMGKEIKFLLHFVKESKQDESGMPNNRFLAERTGGTYSTLKVQPAELEDSGVYFCATKGTGTSSLGANVLTFGAGSRLTVL.

This clonotype was detected only a few times. The chain couples TRBV18 to TRBJ2-5, with 15 bases fitting TRBD2. Germline CDR1 reads KGHSH; CDR2 reads LQKENI. The CDR3 runs to 16 residues. With V trimmed by 3 bases and J by 3 bases, 2 bases remained unmatched. In DNA form, the CDR3 reads TGTGCCAGCTCACCGGGACTAGCGGGAGGCGAAGAGACCCAGTACTTC. Amino acid sequence: CASSPGLAGGEETQYF.

The rearrangement uses TRBV2 and TRBJ2-3, with D uncertain. The V gene lost 3 bases and the J gene lost 5 bases, with 12 bases spanning the gap. The CDR3 is 14 residues long. Germline V gene data show CDR1 as SNHLY and CDR2 as FYNNEI. The CDR3 is CASSDSTGRDTQYF. The CDR3 DNA reads TGTGCCAGCAGTGATTCTACCGGGCGAGATACGCAGTATTTT. The variable domain in full, with the rest retrieved from reference TRBV2 and TRBJ2-3, is EPEVTQTPSHQVTQMGQEVILRCVPISNHLYFYWYRQILGQKVEFLVSFYNNEISEKSEIFDDQFSVERPDGSNFTLKIRSTKLEDSAMYFCASSDSTGRDTQYFGPGTRLTVL.

This clonotype was picked up many times. The chain employs TRBV6-6 and TRBJ2-7, with D maybe TRBD1 (5 bases). The CDR3 totals 15 residues. The V gene lost 2 bases and the J gene lost 4 bases, with 15 bases spanning the gap. Germline CDR1 and CDR2: MNHNY and SVGAGI (reference sequence). The CDR3 sequence: CASSYPQDKGYEQYF. The CDR3, as DNA: TGTGCCAGCAGTTACCCCCAGGACAAGGGTTACGAGCAGTACTTC.

V usage is TRBV6-5 and J usage is TRBJ2-7; D remains ambiguous. There are 14 residues in the CDR3. Trimming removed 0 bases at V and 5 bases at J, with 11 bases between. The germline CDR1 and CDR2 sequences are MNHEY and SVGAGI. CDR3 loop: CASSYSARRHEQYF. CDR3 nucleotide sequence: TGTGCCAGCAGTTACTCGGCCAGGAGACACGAGCAGTACTTC.

V and J are TRBV29-1 and TRBJ1-2; D gene unclear. Germline-derived CDR1 and CDR2 are SQVTM and ANQGSEA. The CDR3 is 10 amino acids. Between the trimmed V and J ends, which lost 1 base and 7 bases, there was a span of 4 bases. For the CDR3, the DNA is TGCAGCGTTGAAGTAGCTGGCTACACCTTC. Its protein product is CSVEVAGYTF.

The chain combines TRBV4-1 with TRBJ2-7; 9 positions match TRBD1. With V trimmed by 8 bases and J by 5 bases, 7 bases remained unmatched. Germline V lookup: CDR1 MGHRA, CDR2 YSYEKL. This CDR3 is 13 amino acids long. CDR3 DNA: TGCGCCAGCCAGGAGGACAGGGGAAACGAGCAGTACTTC. It translates to CASQEDRGNEQYF.

The V call is TRBV7-9, the J call TRBJ1-1; D is undetermined. Germline V gives CDR1 SEHNR, CDR2 FQNEAQ (reference sequence). This CDR3 region has 13 residues. Trimming pared 11 bases from V and 0 bases from J, leaving 13 bases between. CDR3 protein: CAWKGSLNTEAFF. CDR3 sequence (DNA): TGTGCCTGGAAAGGATCCCTGAACACTGAAGCTTTCTTT.

The chain's CDR3 is CASSTASGSNEQYF. CDR3 DNA sequence: TGTGCCAGCAGCACTGCTAGCGGGAGTAACGAGCAGTACTTC. This chain uses TRBV9 with TRBJ2-7; 10 nucleotides match TRBD2. J lost 5 bases, V lost 4 bases, and 6 bases had no gene match. The CDR3 has 14 amino acids. The V gene's germline CDR1 is SGDLS and CDR2 YYNGEE.